Below, 3 T cell receptor beta chains from the same sample are listed, as sequenced in a study of blood T cell repertoires in COVID-19 (dated by TCRdb to about 2020). Library construction relied on the immunoSEQ multiplex PCR assay. In TCRdb, the immuneACCESS table is reduced to in-frame sequences with V and J assigned. These tables do not hold every clone; where another copy was compared, an unresolved V gene accounts for under half, and the others remain unexplained. The sample table records fewer than 200,000 clones; about four fifths of these occur just once. Roughly 7.5% of the sample rests with the top ten. Material: peripheral blood. The source of these receptors is a man in his forties who had recovered from COVID-19.

The chain uses TRBV2 and TRBJ1-3, with a tentative D call TRBD1 (6 bases). Germline V gives CDR1 SNHLY, CDR2 FYNNEI. Trimming removed 5 bases from V and 3 bases from J, with 11 bases in between. The length of the CDR3 is 14 residues. In nucleotides, the CDR3 is TGTGCCAGCAGTCAAACAGGGAATGGAAACACCATATATTTT. Its protein is CASSQTGNGNTIYF.

This sequence joins TRBV2 and TRBJ2-5; no reliable D call. The CDR3 spans 13 residues. Germline assignment: CDR1 SNHLY and CDR2 FYNNEI. V lost 7 bases, J lost 5 bases, and 14 bases lay in between. The CDR3 DNA sequence: TGTGCCAGCATGGTGTCTAGAGTGGAGACCCAGTACTTC. The encoded protein is CASMVSRVETQYF.

This chain uses TRBV5-1 with TRBJ2-5, with 14 bases aligning to TRBD2. Germline CDR1 SGHRS, CDR2 YFSETQ. This CDR3 is built from 16 residues. V shed 4 bases and J 5 bases; nucleotides not matched to a gene: 7. The CDR3 loop is CASSPGTSGSEETQYF. The CDR3 nucleotides read TGCGCCAGCAGCCCGGGGACTAGCGGGAGTGAGGAGACCCAGTACTTC.